One sample yielded the 22 T cell receptor beta chains listed below, sequenced in a study of OX40 agonist ivuxolimab in advanced cancers. Data came from immunoSEQ multiplex PCR; TCRdb stores just in-frame clones and leaves some out. The table lists around 90,000 clones, 80% to 90% of them singletons. The sequencing used CD4+ or CD8+ T cells sorted from blood, collected in a trial of the OX40 agonist ivuxolimab. The receptors were gathered from an adult with an advanced solid tumor such as melanoma, head and neck, liver or kidney cancer.

V is TRBV10-2 and J is TRBJ2-4, with D unclear. Per the germline V gene, CDR1 is WSHSY and CDR2 is SAAADI. Trimming removed 7 bases from V and 1 base from J, with 8 bases in between. There are 13 residues in the CDR3. The CDR3 sequence is CASNDMAKNIQYF. The CDR3 DNA is TGCGCCAGCAACGACATGGCCAAAAACATTCAGTACTTC.

V gene TRBV7-2 combines with J gene TRBJ2-1, with TRBD2 matching over 9 bases. V gave up 0 bases and J gave up 8 bases; unmatched junction bases: 2. The CDR3 has 14 residues. CDR1 and CDR2 (germline): SGHTA, FQGNSA. The CDR3 reads CASSLASGSYEQFF. The CDR3 DNA sequence: TGTGCCAGCAGCTTAGCTAGCGGGAGTTATGAGCAGTTCTTC.

CDR3 sequence reads: CASSYGTGIHEEAFF. As DNA, the CDR3 is TGTGCCAGCAGTTACGGGACAGGGATACATGAAGAAGCTTTCTTT. V gene TRBV6-6 combines with J gene TRBJ1-1; the match to TRBD1 covers 9 bases. The CDR3 covers 15 residues. The V segment lost 2 bases and the J segment 8 bases; nucleotides outside the gene matches: 9. Germline V gene sequence: CDR1 MNHNY, CDR2 SVGAGI (reference sequence).

The table lists this clone with a count of one. The genes are TRBV27 and TRBJ2-3; D gene ambiguous. V gave up 5 bases and J gave up 3 bases, with 12 bases separating them. The germline gives CDR1 MNHEY, CDR2 SMNVEV (reference sequence). The CDR3 contains 14 residues. As DNA, the CDR3 is TGTGCCAGCAGTGTGCCCCCTCTGACAGATACGCAGTATTTT. This translates into CASSVPPLTDTQYF.

The rearrangement uses TRBV5-1 and TRBJ2-7; 15 bases match TRBD2. The CDR3 has 20 amino acids. Germline CDR1 SGHRS, CDR2 YFSETQ. The V gene end was trimmed by 3 bases and the J gene end by 3 bases; junction bases not matched to a gene: 16. The CDR3, as DNA: TGCGCCAGCAGCTCGACCCTTTCGGGACTAGCGGGAGGTCGTGGCTACGAGCAGTACTTC. Translation gives CASSSTLSGLAGGRGYEQYF.

The V gene is TRBV5-6, the J gene TRBJ2-3, with 8 bases fitting TRBD1. The CDR3 has 14 residues. V lost 4 bases and J lost 5; bases outside the gene matches: 6. Germline V gives CDR1 SGHDT, CDR2 YYEEEE. The CDR3 is CASSHRQGQDTQYF. The DNA for the CDR3 is TGTGCCAGCAGCCACCGACAGGGGCAAGATACGCAGTATTTT.

V gene TRBV5-1 combines with J gene TRBJ2-1; 10 nucleotides match TRBD2. This CDR3 region has 14 residues. Germline V gene data show CDR1 as SGHRS and CDR2 as YFSETQ. After removal of 8 bases from V and 0 bases from J, the junction contained 2 bases not matched to a gene. Here the CDR3 reads CASKREGSYNEQFF. The CDR3 coding sequence is TGCGCCAGTAAGCGGGAGGGCTCCTACAATGAGCAGTTCTTC.

This chain joins TRBV28 and TRBJ2-5; D is uncertain. The end of the DNA aligns better with TRBJ2-7, so the J call may be wrong. CDR3 length: 14 amino acids. Germline V gene sequence: CDR1 MDHEN, CDR2 SYDVKM. This chain's CDR3 is CASRTGKSSYEQYF. CDR3 nucleotides: TGTGCCAGCAGAACGGGCAAAAGCTCCTACGAGCAGTACTTC.

This chain links TRBV7-9 with TRBJ2-2; D not certain. This CDR3 contains 14 residues. V shed 6 bases and J shed 5 bases, with 13 bases lying between them. Germline V lookup: CDR1 SEHNR, CDR2 FQNEAQ (reference sequence). The CDR3 loop reads CASRVVGFTGELFF. The CDR3 bases are TGTGCCAGCAGGGTTGTGGGGTTTACCGGGGAGCTGTTTTTT.

The chain has TRBV19 and TRBJ2-2; 10 bases line up with TRBD1. V was pared by 4 bases and J by 4 bases, with 9 bases of the junction left unmatched. Germline lookup yields CDR1 LNHDA and CDR2 SQIVND (reference sequence). There are 17 residues in the CDR3. CDR3 loop: CASSTLGRDRGTGELFF. The CDR3 bases are TGTGCCAGTAGTACTCTTGGCCGGGACAGGGGCACCGGGGAGCTGTTTTTT.

The rearrangement links TRBV5-1 to TRBJ2-1; 14 positions agree with TRBD2. This CDR3 spans 20 amino acids. CDR1 SGHRS and CDR2 YFSETQ come from the germline V gene. The junction had 15 bases not matched to a gene; V was cut back by 3 bases and J by 4 bases. CDR3 protein: CASSSKSEPGLAGVYNEQFF. CDR3 DNA: TGCGCCAGCAGCTCCAAGAGTGAACCGGGACTAGCGGGAGTTTACAATGAGCAGTTCTTC.

This clone has only one observation. The chain uses TRBV5-1 and TRBJ2-2; 10 bases match TRBD2. Germline V lookup: CDR1 SGHRS, CDR2 YFSETQ. Trimming took 0 bases from V and 0 from J; bases not matched to a gene: 5. The CDR3 extends over 18 amino acids. The CDR3: CASSLEVAGGTNTGELFF. CDR3 DNA: TGCGCCAGCAGCTTGGAGGTAGCGGGAGGAACGAACACCGGGGAGCTGTTTTTT.

The chain's CDR3 is CASSSRGSQNTEAFF. The CDR3, as DNA: TGCGCCAGCAGCTCTCGGGGCAGTCAGAACACTGAAGCTTTCTTT. The chain recombines TRBV5-1 with TRBJ1-1, with TRBD1 as a possible D gene (5 bases). CDR3 length equals 15 residues. Between the trimmed V and J ends, which lost 3 bases and 1 base, there was a span of 13 bases. Germline values: CDR1 SGHRS, CDR2 YFSETQ.

The genes are TRBV5-1 and TRBJ1-1; possibly TRBD1 for D (5 bases). The CDR3 spans 15 residues. Germline V gene lookup returns CDR1 SGHRS and CDR2 YFSETQ. Trimming took 5 bases from V and 1 from J, leaving 15 bases between them. The CDR3 nucleotides read TGCGCCAGCAGGAGGAGTGACAGCGAGAACACTGAAGCTTTCTTT. Translation gives CASRRSDSENTEAFF. The full variable domain, in which reference TRBV5-1 and TRBJ1-1 provide the parts outside the CDR3, is KAGVTQTPRYLIKTRGQQVTLSCSPISGHRSVSWYQQTPGQGLQFLFEYFSETQRNKGNFPGRFSGRQFSNSRSEMNVSTLELGDSALYLCASRRSDSENTEAFFGQGTRLTVV.

The gene calls are TRBV5-5 and TRBJ2-5; D perhaps matches TRBD2 (5 bases). Between the trimmed V and J ends, which lost 4 bases and 1 base, there was a span of 17 bases. The length of the CDR3 is 16 residues. The germline CDR1 and CDR2 sequences are SGHKS and YYEKEE (reference sequence). DNA for the CDR3: TGTGCCAGCAGCCCCTTAACGGGGAATCCCCAAGAGACCCAGTACTTC. It encodes CASSPLTGNPQETQYF. The complete variable domain, with remaining parts taken from reference TRBV5-5 and TRBJ2-5, reads DAGVTQSPTHLIKTRGQQVTLRCSPISGHKSVSWYQQVLGQGPQFIFQYYEKEERGRGNFPDRFSARQFPNYSSELNVNALLLGDSALYLCASSPLTGNPQETQYFGPGTRLLVL.

The sample holds one count of this clone. The chain links TRBV10-3 to TRBJ2-1, with 10 bases aligning to TRBD2. The CDR3 is 17 residues long. Trimming cost V 6 bases and J 1 base; bases outside gene matches: 9. Per germline, CDR1 ENHRY and CDR2 SYGVKD. CDR3 coding DNA: TGTGCCATCAGGGCCTCACTAGCGGGATGGTCCTACAATGAGCAGTTCTTC. Protein product: CAIRASLAGWSYNEQFF.

This clone was observed a single time. The gene calls are TRBV6-5 and TRBJ2-1; TRBD2 matches at 10 bases. CDR3 length: 14 residues. Germline loops: CDR1 MNHEY, CDR2 SVGAGI. J was trimmed by 6 bases and V by 7 bases; bases with no gene match: 6. The CDR3 nucleotides read TGTGCCAGCATACCAGCGGGAGGGCCCAATGAGCAGTTCTTC. Protein sequence: CASIPAGGPNEQFF.

The chain employs TRBV10-2 and TRBJ1-5, with D perhaps matching TRBD1 (5 bases). The CDR3 is 14 residues long. The V end lost 0 bases, the J end lost 2 bases, and 5 bases lay between the germline ends. Germline lookup yields CDR1 WSHSY and CDR2 SAAADI. The CDR3 nucleotides are TGCGCCAGCAGTGAGTCGACAGGCAATCAGCCCCAGCATTTT. Amino acid sequence: CASSESTGNQPQHF.

A note on this clone: Other DNA sequences of this sample code for an identical CDR3. The chain links TRBV5-1 to TRBJ2-3, with 8 bases matching TRBD2. Germline CDR1 SGHRS, CDR2 YFSETQ. The CDR3 spans 15 residues. With V trimmed by 0 bases and J by 1 base, 1 base remained unmatched. CDR3 DNA: TGCGCCAGCAGCTTGGAAGCGGGAGGCACAGATACGCAGTATTTT. This codes for CASSLEAGGTDTQYF.

A note on this clone: The junction and the germline gene differ at one end; a read error may be behind it. The chain joins TRBV6-5 to TRBJ2-3; 12 bases fit TRBD2. The germline CDR1 and CDR2 sequences are MNHEY and SVGAGI. CDR3 length equals 15 residues. The CDR3 DNA follows: TGTGCCAGCATAAAGACTAGCGGGGGCCCAGATATGCAGTATTTT. Protein sequence: CASIKTSGGPDMQYF.

The chain is built from TRBV30 and TRBJ2-5, with D unclear. Trimming took 0 bases from V and 7 from J, leaving 9 bases between them. CDR1 is GTSNPN and CDR2 is SVGIG in the germline V gene (reference sequence). The CDR3 covers 12 residues. The CDR3 loop is CAWSVSRATQYF. The CDR3 bases are TGTGCCTGGAGTGTATCTCGGGCGACCCAGTACTTC.

The chain is built from TRBV5-1 and TRBJ1-1; TRBD1 matches 8 bases. The germline V gene has CDR1 SGHRS and CDR2 YFSETQ. V lost 7 bases, J lost 4 bases, and 12 bases stayed unmatched. The CDR3 consists of 15 residues. The CDR3 here is CASSGQATGSTEAFF. CDR3 bases: TGCGCCAGCTCGGGACAGGCGACTGGGAGCACTGAAGCTTTCTTT.